This TCR beta chain was recovered during a study of shared clonotypes between healthy human individuals. Points from the study as a whole: Genetic and exposure-history diversity was limited by the few donors.

Germline-derived CDR1 and CDR2 are SSHAT and FNYEAQ (reference sequence). V shed 5 bases, J shed 9 bases, and the junction held 7 bases outside the gene matches. This CDR3 is 13 amino acids long. As for this clone: Its target is not known.

Produced via immunoSEQ multiplex PCR; TCRdb's table is partial and in-frame only. The table lists some 500,000 clones, 90% to 96% of them singletons. Sequences were obtained from naive CD4+ T cells sorted from blood. Subset in this sample: CD45RA+ positively selected. V usage is TRBV7-7 and J usage is TRBJ2-1, with TRBD1 identical over 7 bases. The TCR originated in a woman younger than 45 in good health. This CDR3 is CASSLDRASEQFF. CDR3 nucleotides: TGTGCCAGCAGCCTCGACAGGGCCAGTGAGCAGTTCTTC.